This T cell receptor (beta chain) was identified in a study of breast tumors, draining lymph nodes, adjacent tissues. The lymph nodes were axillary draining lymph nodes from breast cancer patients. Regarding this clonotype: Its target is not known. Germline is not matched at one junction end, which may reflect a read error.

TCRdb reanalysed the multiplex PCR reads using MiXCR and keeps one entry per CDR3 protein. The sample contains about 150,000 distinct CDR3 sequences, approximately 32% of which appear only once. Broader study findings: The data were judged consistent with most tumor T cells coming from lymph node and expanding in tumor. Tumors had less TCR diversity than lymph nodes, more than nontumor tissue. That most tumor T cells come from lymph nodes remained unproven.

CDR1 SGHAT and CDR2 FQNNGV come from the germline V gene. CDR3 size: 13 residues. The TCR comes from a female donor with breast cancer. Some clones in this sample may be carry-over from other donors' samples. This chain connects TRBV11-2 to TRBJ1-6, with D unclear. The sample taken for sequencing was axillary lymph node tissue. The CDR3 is CACSEREVSPLHF. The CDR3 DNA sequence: TGTGCCTGCAGCGAACGGGAGGTTTCACCCCTCCACTTT.